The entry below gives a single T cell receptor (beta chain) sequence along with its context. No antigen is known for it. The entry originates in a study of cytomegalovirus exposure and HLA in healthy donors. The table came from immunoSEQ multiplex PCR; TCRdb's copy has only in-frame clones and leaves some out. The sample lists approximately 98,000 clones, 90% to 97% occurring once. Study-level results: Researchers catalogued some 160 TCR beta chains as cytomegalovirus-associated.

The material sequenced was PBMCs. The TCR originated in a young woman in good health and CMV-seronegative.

The CDR3 loop reads CASSQDLGQGSFSYEQYF. The CDR3, as DNA: TGTGCCAGCAGCCAAGATCTAGGACAGGGTTCCTTCTCCTACGAGCAGTACTTC. The V and J genes are TRBV4-2 and TRBJ2-7; TRBD1 agrees at 8 bases. The CDR3 consists of 18 residues. Per the germline V gene, CDR1 is LGHNA and CDR2 is YNFKEQ. With V trimmed by 0 bases and J by 0 bases, 10 bases remained unmatched.